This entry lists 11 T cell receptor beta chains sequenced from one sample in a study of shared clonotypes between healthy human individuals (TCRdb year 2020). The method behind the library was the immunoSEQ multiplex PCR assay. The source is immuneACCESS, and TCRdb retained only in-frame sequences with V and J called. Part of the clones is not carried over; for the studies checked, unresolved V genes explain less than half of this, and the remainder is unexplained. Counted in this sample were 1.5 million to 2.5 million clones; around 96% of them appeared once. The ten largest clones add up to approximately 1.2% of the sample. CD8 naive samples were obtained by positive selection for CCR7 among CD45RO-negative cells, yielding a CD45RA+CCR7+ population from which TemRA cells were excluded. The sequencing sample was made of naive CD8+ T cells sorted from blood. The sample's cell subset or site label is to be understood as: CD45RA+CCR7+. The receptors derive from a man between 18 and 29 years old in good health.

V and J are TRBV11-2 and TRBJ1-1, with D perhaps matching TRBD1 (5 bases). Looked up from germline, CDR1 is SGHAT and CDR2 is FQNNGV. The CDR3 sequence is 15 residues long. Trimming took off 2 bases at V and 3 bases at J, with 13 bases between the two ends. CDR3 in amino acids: CASSLLWAGHTEAFF. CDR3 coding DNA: TGTGCCAGCAGCTTACTTTGGGCAGGGCACACTGAAGCTTTCTTT.

The CDR3 region is CASSQPGGGAYEQYF. The DNA of the CDR3 is TGTGCCAGCAGCCAACCCGGGGGGGGAGCCTACGAGCAGTACTTC. This chain uses TRBV14 with TRBJ2-7; 8 bases are shared with TRBD2. Germline CDR1 is SGHDN and CDR2 is FVKESK. Unmatched junction bases numbered 5, after V lost 2 bases and J lost 2 bases. This CDR3 comprises 15 residues.

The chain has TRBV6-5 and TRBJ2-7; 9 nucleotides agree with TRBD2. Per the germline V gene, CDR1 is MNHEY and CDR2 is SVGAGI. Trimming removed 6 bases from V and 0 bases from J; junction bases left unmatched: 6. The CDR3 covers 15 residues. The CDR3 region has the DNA TGTGCCAGCAGCCCGAGTAGCGGGAGCTCCTACGAGCAGTACTTC. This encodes CASSPSSGSSYEQYF.

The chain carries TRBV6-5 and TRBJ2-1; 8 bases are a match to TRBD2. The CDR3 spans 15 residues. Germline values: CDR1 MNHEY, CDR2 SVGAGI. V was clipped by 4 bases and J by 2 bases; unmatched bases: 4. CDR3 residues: CASSLLAAPYNEQFF. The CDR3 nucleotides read TGTGCCAGCAGTTTACTAGCGGCTCCCTACAATGAGCAGTTCTTC.

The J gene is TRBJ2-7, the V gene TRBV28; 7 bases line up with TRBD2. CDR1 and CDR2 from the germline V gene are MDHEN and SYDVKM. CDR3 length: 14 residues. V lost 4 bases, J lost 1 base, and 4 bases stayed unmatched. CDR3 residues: CASSWWEGSYEQYF. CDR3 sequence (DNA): TGTGCCAGCAGTTGGTGGGAGGGTTCCTACGAGCAGTACTTC.

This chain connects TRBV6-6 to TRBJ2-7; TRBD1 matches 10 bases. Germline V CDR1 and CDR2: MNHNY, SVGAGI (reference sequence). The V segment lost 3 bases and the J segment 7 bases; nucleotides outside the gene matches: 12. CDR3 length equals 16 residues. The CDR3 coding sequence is TGTGCCAGCAGTTATCCGTGGGGACAGGGGACGGGAGAGCAGTACTTC. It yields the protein CASSYPWGQGTGEQYF.

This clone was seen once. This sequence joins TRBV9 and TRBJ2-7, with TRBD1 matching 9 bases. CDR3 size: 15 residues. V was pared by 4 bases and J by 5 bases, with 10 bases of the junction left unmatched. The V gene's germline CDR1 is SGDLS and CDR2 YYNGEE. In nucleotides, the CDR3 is TGTGCCAGCAGCCGGGGACAGGGCTTTAGGAACGAGCAGTACTTC. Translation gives CASSRGQGFRNEQYF.

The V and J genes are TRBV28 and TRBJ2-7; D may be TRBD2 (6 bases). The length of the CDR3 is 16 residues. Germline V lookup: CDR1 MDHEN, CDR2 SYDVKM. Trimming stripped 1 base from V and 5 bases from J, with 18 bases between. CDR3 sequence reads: CASSLYSYSEGHEQYF. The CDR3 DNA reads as TGTGCCAGCAGTTTATACAGCTATTCGGAGGGTCACGAGCAGTACTTC.

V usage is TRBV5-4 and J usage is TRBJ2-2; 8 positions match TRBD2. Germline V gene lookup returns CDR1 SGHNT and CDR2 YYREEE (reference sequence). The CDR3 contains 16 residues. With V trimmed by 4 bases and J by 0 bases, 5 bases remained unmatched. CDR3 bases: TGTGCCAGCAGCCTAGGGACTAGTTCGAACACCGGGGAGCTGTTTTTT. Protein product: CASSLGTSSNTGELFF.

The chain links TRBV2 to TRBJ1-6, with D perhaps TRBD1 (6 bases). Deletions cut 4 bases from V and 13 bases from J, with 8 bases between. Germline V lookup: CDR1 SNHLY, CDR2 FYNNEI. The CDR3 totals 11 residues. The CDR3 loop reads CASSGGQPLHF. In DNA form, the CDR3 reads TGTGCCAGCAGTGGGGGGCAGCCCCTCCACTTT.

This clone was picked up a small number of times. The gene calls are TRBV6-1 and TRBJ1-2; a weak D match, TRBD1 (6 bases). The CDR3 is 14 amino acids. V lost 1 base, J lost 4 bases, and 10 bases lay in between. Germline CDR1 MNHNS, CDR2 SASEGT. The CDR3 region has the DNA TGTGCCAGCAGTGAAGTTCTGGACAGCTATGGCTACACCTTC. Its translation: CASSEVLDSYGYTF.